This TCR beta chain emerged from a study of shared clonotypes between healthy human individuals. The count of this clone is one. The donor cohort consisted entirely of Caucasian adults residing in Nashville, Tennessee. Unsorted samples, those not sorted, used approximately 88 million PBMCs for genomic DNA. Replicate PCRs were loaded with approximately 300 ng DNA from unsorted PBMC, 29,000 or so T cell genomes. Original processing methods: ImmunoSEQ yielded junction-only sequences lacking quality scores, so filtering differed. The table came from immunoSEQ multiplex PCR; TCRdb's copy has only in-frame clones and leaves some out. V and J calls and clone size are those listed in that table; D and trimming were worked out from the DNA. This table has approximately 480,000 clones, 60% to 80% appearing once. The CDR3 runs to 14 residues. With V trimmed by 6 bases and J by 2 bases, 6 bases remained unmatched. The germline gives CDR1 MDHEN, CDR2 SYDVKM.

Sequenced material: PBMCs. The clonotype comes from a woman aged 40-49 years in good health. Some clones in this sample may be carry-over from other donors' samples. The chain links TRBV28 to TRBJ2-7; TRBD2 matches 8 bases. The CDR3 DNA is TGTGCCAGCAGACAGCGGGAGAGAACCTACGAGCAGTACTTC. This sequence encodes CASRQRERTYEQYF.